A single sample gave rise to the 17 T cell receptor beta chains below, sequenced in a study of blood T cells in healthy people across ages. For the second PCR, which ran for 7 to 11 cycles, a sample-barcoded 5' primer and a J-beta primer mix were used. TCRdb reprocessed the 5' RACE reads via MiXCR and lists one record per CDR3 protein. The sample has over 600,000 distinct CDR3 sequences; roughly 46% are singletons. The sequenced sample consisted of blood. The origin of the receptors is an elderly man in good health.

The chain uses TRBV18 and TRBJ1-2, with no clear D. The CDR3 consists of 14 residues. V shed 2 bases and J shed 5 bases, with 12 bases lying between them. Germline V gives CDR1 KGHSH, CDR2 LQKENI. CDR3 DNA sequence: TGTGCCAGCTCACCAACCGCAGCCTCATATGGCTACACCTTC. Its protein is CASSPTAASYGYTF.

This clonotype has a single count. CDR3 sequence (DNA): TGCGCCAGCAGCTTGTTGGCCGGGAGAGGCACCGGGGAGCTGTTTTTT. This encodes CASSLLAGRGTGELFF. V and J are TRBV5-1 and TRBJ2-2, with D perhaps TRBD2 (6 bases). This CDR3 contains 16 residues. Germline assignment: CDR1 SGHRS and CDR2 YFSETQ. Trimming cost V 1 base and J 4 bases, with 14 bases left between them.

The chain uses TRBV18 and TRBJ1-1; TRBD1 is a possible D gene (5 bases). The CDR3 has 14 amino acids. Germline V lookup: CDR1 KGHSH, CDR2 LQKENI. Deletions cut 4 bases from V and 3 bases from J, with 12 bases between. The CDR3 DNA reads TGTGCCAGCTCACGGCAGGGCTCCGACACTGAAGCTTTCTTT. Its translation: CASSRQGSDTEAFF.

The V and J genes are TRBV6-5 and TRBJ1-1, with D hard to call. Deletions cut 7 bases from V and 6 bases from J, with 21 bases between. The CDR3 extends over 15 amino acids. CDR1 MNHEY and CDR2 SVGAGI come from the germline V gene. The CDR3 DNA follows: TGTGCCAGCATTGAAAGACGGGCCGCCATGGCTGAAGCTTTCTTT. It codes for CASIERRAAMAEAFF.

This clonotype was seen more than once but under ten times. This chain uses TRBV20-1 with TRBJ1-2; D is unclear. The CDR3 runs 14 residues. Trimming stripped 5 bases from V and 4 bases from J, with 17 bases between. From germline, CDR1 is DFQATT and CDR2 SNEGSKA (reference sequence). The CDR3 DNA reads as TGCAGTGCTCAGATCCCCTTAGGAGGCTATGGCTACACCTTC. Its translation: CSAQIPLGGYGYTF.

The sample holds a few counts of this clonotype. The chain carries TRBV7-8 and TRBJ1-5, with a tentative D call TRBD1 (6 bases). There are 16 residues in the CDR3. The germline V and J ends were trimmed by 1 base and 2 bases, with 12 bases remaining between them. The germline V gene encodes CDR1 SGHVS and CDR2 FQNEAQ. The CDR3 region has the DNA TGTGCCAGCAGCTTAGGACAGGCTGGGGGCAATCAGCCCCAGCATTTT. This gives the protein CASSLGQAGGNQPQHF.

The rearrangement joins TRBV5-5 to TRBJ2-7; 8 bases match TRBD1. Germline CDR1 SGHKS, CDR2 YYEKEE (reference sequence). CDR3 size: 15 residues. J gave up 6 bases and V 0 bases, and 8 bases lay outside the gene matches. Here the CDR3 DNA reads TGTGCCAGCAGCTTGGGCGGACAGGGCACCTCCGAGCAGTACTTC. Its translation: CASSLGGQGTSEQYF.

J is TRBJ1-5 and V is TRBV6-1; 9 nucleotides match TRBD1. Germline V gene lookup returns CDR1 MNHNS and CDR2 SASEGT. The CDR3 has 15 amino acids. J gave up 7 bases and V 5 bases, and 9 bases lay outside the gene matches. The CDR3 coding sequence is TGTGCCAGCAGTTCAGGGACAGGGAAACTCCAGCCCCAGCATTTT. It translates to CASSSGTGKLQPQHF.

The chain recombines TRBV29-1 with TRBJ2-1; 7 bases are a match to TRBD2. V shed 6 bases and J 0 bases; nucleotides not matched to a gene: 8. Germline V CDR1 and CDR2: SQVTM, ANQGSEA. The CDR3 extends over 15 amino acids. The DNA of the CDR3 is TGCAGCGTCTCTCCCCGCGGGAGCTCCTACAATGAGCAGTTCTTC. Protein: CSVSPRGSSYNEQFF.

The genes are TRBV9 and TRBJ2-5; tentatively, D is TRBD2 (7 bases). TRBJ2-7 matches the DNA end more closely, so the J call is doubtful. The germline CDR1 and CDR2 sequences are SGDLS and YYNGEE. This CDR3 comprises 15 residues. The CDR3 loop is CASSGGGSPSYEQYF. CDR3 nucleotide sequence: TGTGCCAGCAGCGGGGGGGGCTCCCCCTCCTACGAGCAGTACTTC.

V is TRBV12-3 or TRBV12-4 and J is TRBJ1-2; D is ambiguous. Trimming removed 2 bases from V and 0 bases from J, with 13 bases in between. The CDR3 totals 16 residues. The CDR3 nucleotides read TGTGCCAGCAGTTTATCGGCGACCGTCTCTAACTATGGCTACACCTTC. Translated: CASSLSATVSNYGYTF.

A note on this clonotype: The junction differs from germline at one of its ends, possibly a read error. The rearrangement uses TRBV20-1 and TRBJ2-3, with 11 bases identical to TRBD2. This CDR3 is 15 amino acids long. Germline CDR1 is DFQATT and CDR2 is SNEGSKA (reference sequence). CDR3 nucleotide sequence: TGCAGTGCTAGAGTGGCTAGCGGGAGGACAGATACGCAGGATTTT. This translates into CSARVASGRTDTQDF.

The V call is TRBV3-1, the J call TRBJ2-1; 8 positions match TRBD2. The CDR3 length is 18 residues. Trimming took 0 bases from V and 1 from J; bases not matched to a gene: 8. Germline CDR1 reads LGHDT; CDR2 reads YNNKEL (reference sequence). For the CDR3, the DNA is TGTGCCAGCAGCCAAGATAGGAGTGGCGGGAGGTCCTACAATGAGCAGTTCTTC. Translated: CASSQDRSGGRSYNEQFF.

This chain uses TRBV29-1 with TRBJ2-1, with TRBD1 matching over 10 bases. The CDR3 runs 13 residues. Germline loops: CDR1 SQVTM, CDR2 ANQGSEA. V lost 8 bases, J lost 8 bases, and 9 bases stayed unmatched. CDR3 DNA sequence: TGCAGCTCTCGGACAGGGGGGGGCGATGAGCAGTTCTTC. Its protein product is CSSRTGGGDEQFF.

The genes are TRBV6-2 or TRBV6-3 and TRBJ2-5; D might be TRBD2 (5 bases). The V gene lost 8 bases and the J gene lost 5 bases, with 9 bases spanning the gap. Germline V lookup: CDR1 MNHEY, CDR2 SVGEGT. CDR3 length: 11 amino acids. CDR3 amino acids: CASGLLETQYF. The CDR3 region has the DNA TGTGCCAGCGGACTGTTGGAGACCCAGTACTTC.

The chain couples TRBV29-1 to TRBJ1-1; the D gene is possibly TRBD1 (5 bases). Germline V lookup: CDR1 SQVTM, CDR2 ANQGSEA. This CDR3 has 12 amino acids. V was pared by 7 bases and J by 1 base, with 10 bases between. The CDR3 loop reads CSGDGGNTEAFF. In DNA, the CDR3 is TGCAGCGGCGACGGGGGGAACACTGAAGCTTTCTTT.

CDR3 DNA: TGCGCCAGCAGCCAAGACGGGGGGGGTTTTGCAGATACGCAGTATTTT. It is translated as CASSQDGGGFADTQYF. The chain recombines TRBV4-3 with TRBJ2-3; TRBD2 agrees at 8 bases. After removal of 0 bases from V and 4 bases from J, the junction contained 6 bases not matched to a gene. This CDR3 comprises 16 residues. Germline V gene data show CDR1 as LGHNA and CDR2 as YSLEER.